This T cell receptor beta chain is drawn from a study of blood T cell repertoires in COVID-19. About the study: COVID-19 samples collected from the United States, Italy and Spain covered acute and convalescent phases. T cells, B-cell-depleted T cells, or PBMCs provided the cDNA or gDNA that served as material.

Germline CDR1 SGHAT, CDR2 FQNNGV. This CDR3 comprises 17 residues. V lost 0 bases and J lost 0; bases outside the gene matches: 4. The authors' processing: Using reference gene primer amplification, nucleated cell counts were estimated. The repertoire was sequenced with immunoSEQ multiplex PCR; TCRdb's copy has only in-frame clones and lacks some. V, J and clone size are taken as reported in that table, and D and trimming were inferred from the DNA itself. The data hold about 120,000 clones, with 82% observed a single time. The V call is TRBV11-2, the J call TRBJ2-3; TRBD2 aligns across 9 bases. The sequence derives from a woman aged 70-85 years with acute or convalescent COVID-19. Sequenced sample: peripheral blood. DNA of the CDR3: TGTGCCAGCAGCTTAGAGGCGCGGGGGGGCAGCACAGATACGCAGTATTTT. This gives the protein CASSLEARGGSTDTQYF.